These T cell receptor beta chains were read from a single sample in a study of blood T cell repertoires in COVID-19. The method was immunoSEQ multiplex PCR; TCRdb's version includes in-frame clones alone and lacks a portion of them. Among about 370,000 clones listed, around 87% were seen once. Sequencing was done on a sample of peripheral blood. The receptors shown here come from a woman in her twenties or thirties with COVID-19, enrolled during active disease. Each CDR3 is given with its conserved first and last residue. Each record gives: CDR3 protein, CDR3 DNA, V gene, D gene, CDR3 length, J gene, clone size. A D gene is named only where the DNA matches it firmly. A row's size may be missing; if present it is once, few, many or a size class.

CASSLSAGTSGMGDTQYF TGTGCCAGCAGTTTATCAGCCGGGACTAGCGGGATGGGGGATACGCAGTATTTT TRBV27 TRBD2 18 TRBJ2-3 -
CASMRNTEAFF TGCGCCAGCATGCGAAACACTGAAGCTTTCTTT TRBV5-1 - 11 TRBJ1-1 -
CAISDPNTANYGYTF TGTGCCATCAGTGACCCAAATACAGCTAACTATGGCTACACCTTC TRBV10-3 - 15 TRBJ1-2 -
CASSLVNRDHNSPLHF TGTGCCAGCAGCTTGGTTAACCGGGATCATAATTCACCCCTCCACTTT TRBV5-4 - 16 TRBJ1-6 once
CAITSSGRAGETQYF TGTGCCATCACTTCTAGCGGGAGGGCTGGCGAGACCCAGTACTTC TRBV10-3 TRBD2 15 TRBJ2-5 once
CASTPGQEIYGYTF TGTGCCAGCACCCCGGGACAGGAGATTTATGGCTACACCTTC TRBV28 TRBD1 14 TRBJ1-2 -
CASRTGGVEQYF TGTGCCAGCAGGACAGGGGGCGTCGAGCAGTACTTC TRBV2 TRBD1 12 TRBJ2-7 -
CASSDLAGDVDYGYTF TGTGCCAGCAGTGACTTGGCAGGGGATGTTGACTATGGCTACACCTTC TRBV6-4 - 16 TRBJ1-2 -
CASSDSGGGTDTQYF TGTGCCAGCAGTGACTCGGGCGGGGGCACAGATACGCAGTATTTT TRBV6-4 - 15 TRBJ2-3 many
CASSRGGTGVNQPQHF TGTGCCAGCAGCCGAGGAGGGACAGGGGTTAATCAGCCCCAGCATTTT TRBV5-4 TRBD1 16 TRBJ1-5 -
CASSWGGGSYNEQFF TGTGCCAGCAGCTGGGGAGGGGGCTCCTACAATGAGCAGTTCTTC TRBV5-4 - 15 TRBJ2-1 -
CASSQKVGGTEKLFF TGCGCCAGCAGCCAAAAGGTGGGAGGAACTGAAAAACTGTTTTTT TRBV4-1 - 15 TRBJ1-4 -
CASSFTGQGRPEAFF TGTGCCAGCAGCTTTACGGGACAGGGACGCCCTGAAGCTTTCTTT TRBV7-2 TRBD1 15 TRBJ1-1 -
CSVEDRGYEQYF TGCAGCGTTGAAGATAGGGGCTACGAGCAGTACTTC TRBV29-1 - 12 TRBJ2-7 -
CASSPTSAGYEQYF TGCGCCAGCAGCCCGACCTCAGCAGGGTACGAGCAGTACTTC TRBV5-1 - 14 TRBJ2-7 -
CASSVAGLAVSVTGELFF TGTGCCAGCAGCGTAGCCGGACTAGCGGTGTCGGTCACCGGGGAGCTGTTTTTT TRBV9 TRBD2 18 TRBJ2-2 -
CASSYREYEQYF TGTGCCAGCAGCTACAGGGAGTACGAGCAGTACTTC TRBV7-3 - 12 TRBJ2-7 -
CASSYGSRNTGELFF TGTGCCAGTAGTTACGGTAGCAGGAACACCGGGGAGCTGTTTTTT TRBV19 - 15 TRBJ2-2 -
CASSLSLAGSTGELFF TGTGCCAGCAGCTTAAGTCTAGCGGGATCCACCGGGGAGCTGTTTTTT TRBV7-3 TRBD2 16 TRBJ2-2 -
CASSLVENEQYF TGTGCCAGCAGCTTGGTGGAGAACGAGCAGTACTTC TRBV5-6 - 12 TRBJ2-7 -
CASSRRSGSSTDTQYF TGCGCCAGCAGCCGGCGTAGCGGGAGTAGCACAGATACGCAGTATTTT TRBV5-1 TRBD2 16 TRBJ2-3 -
CASSLGLDRAADTQYF TGTGCCAGCAGTTTAGGCTTGGACAGGGCGGCAGATACGCAGTATTTT TRBV28 TRBD1 16 TRBJ2-3 -
CASSLGQGEQYF TGTGCCAGCAGCTTGGGACAGGGCGAGCAGTACTTC TRBV5-4 TRBD1 12 TRBJ2-7 -
CASSPSGETQYF TGCGCCAGCAGCCCTAGCGGGGAGACCCAGTACTTC TRBV4-1 TRBD2 12 TRBJ2-5 -
CASFSGSFSYNEQFF TGTGCCAGCTTTAGCGGGAGTTTCTCCTACAATGAGCAGTTCTTC TRBV7-3 TRBD2 15 TRBJ2-1 -
CASSLADYEQYF TGTGCCAGCAGCTTGGCCGACTACGAGCAGTACTTC TRBV7-9 - 12 TRBJ2-7 few
CASSFSGLHRDEQYF TGTGCCAGCAGCTTCTCCGGGTTACACAGGGACGAGCAGTACTTC TRBV7-2 - 15 TRBJ2-7 -
CASSLKTDNSPLHF TGTGCCAGCTCACTAAAGACTGATAATTCACCCCTCCACTTT TRBV18 - 14 TRBJ1-6 -
CASSLGLAGGPEHEQFF TGCGCCAGCAGCTTGGGACTAGCGGGAGGGCCCGAACATGAGCAGTTCTTC TRBV5-1 TRBD2 17 TRBJ2-1 -
CASSLGQGELGDTQYF TGTGCCAGCAGTTTGGGGCAGGGGGAATTAGGGGATACGCAGTATTTT TRBV28 TRBD1 16 TRBJ2-3 -
CASSPRTGEDYGYTF TGTGCCAGCAGCCCTAGAACAGGGGAGGACTATGGCTACACCTTC TRBV7-9 TRBD1 15 TRBJ1-2 -
CAWTMNYGYTF TGTGCCTGGACCATGAACTATGGCTACACCTTC TRBV30 - 11 TRBJ1-2 -
CASSLARGTGELFF TGTGCCAGCAGCTTGGCCCGAGGCACCGGGGAGCTGTTTTTT TRBV5-8 - 14 TRBJ2-2 -
CASGLGNRSSGNTIYF TGTGCTAGTGGTTTGGGCAACAGGAGCTCTGGAAACACCATATATTTT TRBV12-5 - 16 TRBJ1-3 -
CAWSPPGEQFF TGTGCCTGGAGTCCCCCGGGAGAGCAGTTCTTC TRBV30 - 11 TRBJ2-1 -
CASSQESGLADEQFF TGTGCCAGCAGCCAAGAAAGCGGACTAGCAGATGAGCAGTTCTTC TRBV4-2 TRBD2 15 TRBJ2-1 -
CASSELAGGLNEQFF TGCGCCAGCAGTGAACTAGCGGGAGGGCTCAATGAGCAGTTCTTC TRBV10-1 TRBD2 15 TRBJ2-1 -
CATGRGTLQYF TGTGCCACCGGCCGCGGGACTTTGCAGTATTTT TRBV25-1 - 11 TRBJ2-3 -
CASSQVGLETQYF TGCGCCAGCAGCCAAGTGGGGCTGGAGACCCAGTACTTC TRBV4-1 - 13 TRBJ2-5 -
CASSFPSGGRGKLFF TGTGCCAGCAGTTTCCCTAGTGGAGGCCGGGGAAAACTGTTTTTT TRBV28 - 15 TRBJ1-4 -
CASAPWDRDTGELFF TGTGCCAGCGCCCCCTGGGACAGAGACACCGGGGAGCTGTTTTTT TRBV5-6 TRBD1 15 TRBJ2-2 -
CASSEEAGVLEQYF TGTGCCAGCAGTGAAGAAGCGGGAGTACTCGAGCAGTACTTC TRBV2 TRBD2 14 TRBJ2-7 few
CASHTDRVNEKLFF TGTGCCAGCCACACGGACAGAGTTAATGAAAAACTGTTTTTT TRBV19 - 14 TRBJ1-4 once
CASSEARRTGAVTEAFF TGTGCCAGCAGTGAAGCTCGACGGACAGGGGCTGTCACTGAAGCTTTCTTT TRBV2 TRBD1 17 TRBJ1-1 few
CASRRDRAASDGYTF TGTGCCAGCAGAAGGGACAGGGCTGCCAGTGATGGCTACACCTTC TRBV6-5 TRBD1 15 TRBJ1-2 -
CASSEAQDGYEQYF TGTGCCAGCAGTGAAGCACAGGACGGTTACGAGCAGTACTTC TRBV6-1 - 14 TRBJ2-7 -
CASSLVLGGGYEQYF TGTGCCAGCAGCTTAGTTCTGGGAGGTGGCTACGAGCAGTACTTC TRBV7-9 - 15 TRBJ2-7 few
CAWSSYSNQPQHF TGTGCCTGGAGTTCCTATAGCAATCAGCCCCAGCATTTT TRBV30 - 13 TRBJ1-5 -
CASSPRGNGYTF TGTGCCAGCAGTCCCCGGGGGAATGGCTACACCTTC TRBV27 - 12 TRBJ1-2 -
CASNKKIYNEQFF TGTGCCAGCAACAAGAAGATCTACAATGAGCAGTTCTTC TRBV2 - 13 TRBJ2-1 -
CASRQRQGLAKNIQYF TGTGCCAGCAGACAGAGACAGGGTCTAGCCAAAAACATTCAGTACTTC TRBV27 TRBD1 16 TRBJ2-4 -
CASSLGRDTPTQYF TGTGCCAGCAGCTTAGGTCGGGACACGCCAACCCAGTACTTC TRBV7-2 - 14 TRBJ2-5 -